Below, 25 T cell receptor beta chains from the same sample are listed, as sequenced in a study of blood T cell repertoires in COVID-19. Generated by immunoSEQ multiplex PCR, the TCRdb table keeps only in-frame clones and is missing some. The table includes approximately 13,000 clones, 75% to 90% detected once. Specimen: peripheral blood. All receptors derive from a man aged 50 to 59 with active COVID-19.

In DNA form, the CDR3 reads TGCGCCAGCAGCCAAGATCTAGGGGTTAACTATGGCTACACCTTC. This encodes CASSQDLGVNYGYTF. The chain carries TRBV4-3 and TRBJ1-2; maybe TRBD1 (5 bases). The CDR3 totals 15 residues. Germline V lookup: CDR1 LGHNA, CDR2 YSLEER. V lost 0 bases, J lost 1 base, and 9 bases lay in between.

V usage is TRBV9 and J usage is TRBJ2-5, with 9 bases identical to TRBD2. In germline, CDR1 is SGDLS, CDR2 YYNGEE. With V trimmed by 0 bases and J by 5 bases, 5 bases remained unmatched. CDR3 length: 15 amino acids. CDR3: CASSVDAGGLETQYF. The CDR3 nucleotides read TGTGCCAGCAGCGTAGACGCGGGAGGGCTTGAGACCCAGTACTTC.

V usage is TRBV28 and J usage is TRBJ2-7, with 12 bases lining up with TRBD1. The V segment lost 6 bases and the J segment 2 bases; nucleotides outside the gene matches: 2. The CDR3 is made up of 14 amino acids. Germline CDR1 and CDR2: MDHEN and SYDVKM. The CDR3 nucleotides are TGTGCCAGCAGGGGGACAGGGGGCACCTACGAGCAGTACTTC. Amino acid sequence: CASRGTGGTYEQYF.

This chain joins TRBV5-1 and TRBJ1-2; 7 positions match TRBD1. J lost 3 bases, V lost 2 bases, and 1 base had no gene match. CDR1 is SGHRS, CDR2 YFSETQ, per germline. The CDR3 sequence is 13 residues long. The CDR3 DNA reads as TGCGCCAGCAGCTTCGACAGGGACTATGGCTACACCTTC. It is translated as CASSFDRDYGYTF.

As DNA, the CDR3 is TGTGCCAGCAGGACAGGGGATAGAAACACCATATATTTT. Encoded protein: CASRTGDRNTIYF. V usage is TRBV6-5 and J usage is TRBJ1-3, with 8 positions matching TRBD1. The V and J ends lost 6 bases and 5 bases, in that order; junction bases with no gene match: 3. The CDR3 consists of 13 residues. From germline, CDR1 is MNHEY and CDR2 SVGAGI.

The chain joins TRBV7-9 to TRBJ1-2; D is possibly TRBD1 (5 bases). Trimming took 3 bases from V and 8 from J, leaving 16 bases between them. The CDR3 length is 14 residues. Germline V gene data show CDR1 as SEHNR and CDR2 as FQNEAQ (reference sequence). The CDR3 sequence is CASSFTGEESGYTF. The CDR3 nucleotides read TGTGCCAGCAGCTTCACGGGGGAAGAATCGGGCTACACCTTC.

V and J are TRBV10-3 and TRBJ2-3; D perhaps matches TRBD2 (6 bases). V was trimmed by 2 bases and J by 6 bases, leaving 15 bases between them. Germline V gives CDR1 ENHRY, CDR2 SYGVKD. The CDR3 has 15 residues. As DNA, the CDR3 is TGTGCCATCAGTGAGGCGGGGACCTATGGGGATACGCAGTATTTT. Residues: CAISEAGTYGDTQYF.

The chain links TRBV24-1 to TRBJ2-6; perhaps TRBD2 as D (7 bases). V gave up 4 bases and J gave up 2 bases, with 14 bases separating them. Germline CDR1 reads KGHDR; CDR2 reads SFDVKD. CDR3 length equals 17 residues. The CDR3 DNA is TGTGCCACCAGTGACTCGAAGGGGGGGACTGGGGCCAACGTCCTGACTTTC. Its protein is CATSDSKGGTGANVLTF.

The chain uses TRBV10-3 and TRBJ2-1, with TRBD2 matching 10 bases. Per the germline V gene, CDR1 is ENHRY and CDR2 is SYGVKD. CDR3 length: 18 amino acids. The junction had 6 bases not matched to a gene; V was cut back by 0 bases and J by 1 base. CDR3 nucleotides: TGTGCCATCAGTGAGTCGGACCTAGCGGGAGTATCCTACAATGAGCAGTTCTTC. It specifies CAISESDLAGVSYNEQFF.

The chain recombines TRBV21-1 with TRBJ2-4; the tabulated D call, TRBD1, remains unverified against the DNA. TRBV21-1 is a known pseudogene. CDR3 length equals 12 residues. The DNA of the CDR3 is TGTGCCAGCAGCAAAGCCGACAGCGAACAGTACTTC. This translates into CASSKADSEQYF.

The V call is TRBV19, the J call TRBJ2-6, with no clear D. V gave up 6 bases and J gave up 0 bases, with 12 bases separating them. The V gene's germline CDR1 is LNHDA and CDR2 SQIVND (reference sequence). The CDR3 is made up of 16 amino acids. Written as DNA, the CDR3 is TGTGCCAGTAGCAGTAAAATGCTCTCTGGGGCCAACGTCCTGACTTTC. Translation: CASSSKMLSGANVLTF.

CDR3 region: CASSLGSGTGINTEAFF. The CDR3, as DNA: TGCGCCAGCAGCTTGGGGAGTGGGACAGGGATTAACACTGAAGCTTTCTTT. The gene calls are TRBV5-1 and TRBJ1-1; 9 nucleotides agree with TRBD1. V was pared by 0 bases and J by 2 bases, with 8 bases of the junction left unmatched. The CDR3 length is 17 residues. Germline CDR1 reads SGHRS; CDR2 reads YFSETQ.

This clone was counted a few times. The V call is TRBV5-4, the J call TRBJ2-5; 10 bases are shared with TRBD1. CDR3 length equals 15 residues. The V gene end was trimmed by 4 bases and the J gene end by 5 bases; junction bases not matched to a gene: 8. CDR1 and CDR2 (germline): SGHNT, YYREEE (reference sequence). The CDR3 nucleotides are TGTGCCAGCAGCCCGTCGACAGGGGGCGGGGAGACCCAGTACTTC. It translates to CASSPSTGGGETQYF.

The rearrangement uses TRBV6-2 or TRBV6-3 and TRBJ2-7; tentative D call: TRBD2 (7 bases). V lost 6 bases, J lost 1 base, and 19 bases lay in between. The CDR3 runs 16 residues. CDR1 is MNHEY, CDR2 SVGEGT, per germline. For the CDR3, the DNA is TGTGCCAGCAGCTTGACCTGGGGAGGGGGATCCTACGAGCAGTACTTC. This sequence encodes CASSLTWGGGSYEQYF.

The chain joins TRBV6-2 or TRBV6-3 to TRBJ2-7; D gene ambiguous. V gave up 0 bases and J gave up 4 bases, with 16 bases separating them. Germline V CDR1 and CDR2: MNHEY, SVGEGT. The length of the CDR3 is 16 residues. The CDR3 DNA reads as TGTGCCAGCAGTTACTCCCCCGGCAGGCTCCCGTACGAGCAGTACTTC. As protein: CASSYSPGRLPYEQYF.

The chain has TRBV6-2 or TRBV6-3 and TRBJ1-1, with D maybe TRBD1 (6 bases). The CDR3 spans 14 residues. V gave up 4 bases and J gave up 1 base, with 10 bases separating them. Germline lookup yields CDR1 MNHEY and CDR2 SVGEGT. This CDR3 reads CASSFAGENTEAFF. In DNA, the CDR3 is TGTGCCAGCAGTTTCGCAGGGGAGAACACTGAAGCTTTCTTT.

Comment on this clone: At one end, the junction sequence differs from germline, possibly due to a read error. The chain is built from TRBV6-1 and TRBJ1-3; D is perhaps TRBD1 (6 bases). CDR3 length equals 15 residues. Germline V gene lookup returns CDR1 MNHNS and CDR2 SASEGT. The chain's CDR3 is CASSQAQGTGNTIYF. CDR3 in DNA: TGTGCCAGCAGTCAAGCCCAGGGGACTGGAAACACCATATATTTT.

This clone has more than one count but fewer than ten. The rearrangement joins TRBV5-1 to TRBJ2-7; maybe TRBD2 (5 bases). Trimming stripped 0 bases from V and 6 bases from J, with 13 bases between. The CDR3 spans 14 residues. In germline, CDR1 is SGHRS, CDR2 YFSETQ. The CDR3 DNA sequence: TGCGCCAGCAGCTTGGCCGGCAGGCGGGCCGAGCAGTACTTC. Residues: CASSLAGRRAEQYF.

The chain couples TRBV6-6 to TRBJ1-5; possible D gene TRBD1, 5 bases. Germline assignment: CDR1 MNHNY and CDR2 SVGAGI (reference sequence). The length of the CDR3 is 14 residues. V gave up 7 bases and J gave up 6 bases, with 16 bases separating them. The CDR3 sequence: CASTMGRDFQPQHF. DNA for the CDR3: TGTGCCAGCACGATGGGGAGGGACTTTCAGCCCCAGCATTTT.

DNA for the CDR3: TGTGCCAGCAGCTTAGAACGGTCAGATACGCAGTATTTT. Its protein is CASSLERSDTQYF. This rearrangement joins TRBV7-3 to TRBJ2-3; D gene uncertain. Germline V lookup: CDR1 SGHTA, CDR2 FQGTGA. V gave up 2 bases and J gave up 4 bases, with 7 bases separating them. This CDR3 is 13 amino acids long.

This chain connects TRBV9 to TRBJ2-1; 14 bases match TRBD2. The germline gives CDR1 SGDLS, CDR2 YYNGEE. The CDR3 is 19 residues long. J lost 0 bases, V lost 2 bases, and 7 bases had no gene match. The DNA of the CDR3 is TGTGCCAGCAGCGTCAGAGGGACTAGCGGGAGCAGCTCCTACAATGAGCAGTTCTTC. Encoded protein: CASSVRGTSGSSSYNEQFF.

This chain connects TRBV2 to TRBJ2-2; a possible D gene is TRBD1 (6 bases). CDR1 and CDR2 from the germline V gene are SNHLY and FYNNEI. V was trimmed by 6 bases and J by 1 base, leaving 15 bases between them. The CDR3 has 16 amino acids. The CDR3 here is CASRTGSNMNTGELFF. The CDR3 nucleotides are TGTGCCAGCAGGACAGGCAGCAACATGAACACCGGGGAGCTGTTTTTT.

The chain couples TRBV28 to TRBJ1-1; D call uncertain. The CDR3 length is 13 residues. V was pared by 7 bases and J by 0 bases, with 9 bases between. The germline gives CDR1 MDHEN, CDR2 SYDVKM. CDR3 nucleotides: TGTGCCAGCAATTTTCGGGTGAACACTGAAGCTTTCTTT. It specifies CASNFRVNTEAFF.

V usage is TRBV7-9 and J usage is TRBJ1-2, with D hard to call. The length of the CDR3 is 13 residues. The germline gives CDR1 SEHNR, CDR2 FQNEAQ (reference sequence). Deletions cut 1 base from V and 6 bases from J, with 9 bases between. The CDR3 sequence: CASSLVGADGYTF. For the CDR3, the DNA is TGTGCCAGCAGCTTAGTGGGAGCTGATGGCTACACCTTC.

This clone is a singleton in its sample. This chain links TRBV4-3 with TRBJ1-1; 7 bases fit TRBD1. CDR3 length equals 13 residues. The germline gives CDR1 LGHNA, CDR2 YSLEER. Losses at the gene ends were 1 base for V and 10 bases for J; bases not matched to a gene: 6. The CDR3 nucleotides read TGCGCCAGCAGCCAAGTCAGGGGGAAGGGAGCTTTCTTT. Its protein is CASSQVRGKGAFF.